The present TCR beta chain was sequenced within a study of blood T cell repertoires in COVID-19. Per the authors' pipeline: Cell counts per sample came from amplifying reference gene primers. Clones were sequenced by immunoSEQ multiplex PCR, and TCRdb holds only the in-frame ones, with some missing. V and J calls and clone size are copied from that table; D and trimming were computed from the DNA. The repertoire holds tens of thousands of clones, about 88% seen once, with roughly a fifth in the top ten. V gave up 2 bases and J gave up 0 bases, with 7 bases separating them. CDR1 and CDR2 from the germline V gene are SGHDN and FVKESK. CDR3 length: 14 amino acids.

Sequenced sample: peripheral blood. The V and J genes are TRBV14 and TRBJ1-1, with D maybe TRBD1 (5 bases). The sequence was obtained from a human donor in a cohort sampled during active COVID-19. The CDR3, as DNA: TGTGCCAGCAGCCAACCAGGGATGAACACTGAAGCTTTCTTT. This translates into CASSQPGMNTEAFF. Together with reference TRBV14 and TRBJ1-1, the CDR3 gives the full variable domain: EAGVTQFPSHSVIEKGQTVTLRCDPISGHDNLYWYRRVMGKEIKFLLHFVKESKQDESGMPNNRFLAERTGGTYSTLKVQPAELEDSGVYFCASSQPGMNTEAFFGQGTRLTVV.